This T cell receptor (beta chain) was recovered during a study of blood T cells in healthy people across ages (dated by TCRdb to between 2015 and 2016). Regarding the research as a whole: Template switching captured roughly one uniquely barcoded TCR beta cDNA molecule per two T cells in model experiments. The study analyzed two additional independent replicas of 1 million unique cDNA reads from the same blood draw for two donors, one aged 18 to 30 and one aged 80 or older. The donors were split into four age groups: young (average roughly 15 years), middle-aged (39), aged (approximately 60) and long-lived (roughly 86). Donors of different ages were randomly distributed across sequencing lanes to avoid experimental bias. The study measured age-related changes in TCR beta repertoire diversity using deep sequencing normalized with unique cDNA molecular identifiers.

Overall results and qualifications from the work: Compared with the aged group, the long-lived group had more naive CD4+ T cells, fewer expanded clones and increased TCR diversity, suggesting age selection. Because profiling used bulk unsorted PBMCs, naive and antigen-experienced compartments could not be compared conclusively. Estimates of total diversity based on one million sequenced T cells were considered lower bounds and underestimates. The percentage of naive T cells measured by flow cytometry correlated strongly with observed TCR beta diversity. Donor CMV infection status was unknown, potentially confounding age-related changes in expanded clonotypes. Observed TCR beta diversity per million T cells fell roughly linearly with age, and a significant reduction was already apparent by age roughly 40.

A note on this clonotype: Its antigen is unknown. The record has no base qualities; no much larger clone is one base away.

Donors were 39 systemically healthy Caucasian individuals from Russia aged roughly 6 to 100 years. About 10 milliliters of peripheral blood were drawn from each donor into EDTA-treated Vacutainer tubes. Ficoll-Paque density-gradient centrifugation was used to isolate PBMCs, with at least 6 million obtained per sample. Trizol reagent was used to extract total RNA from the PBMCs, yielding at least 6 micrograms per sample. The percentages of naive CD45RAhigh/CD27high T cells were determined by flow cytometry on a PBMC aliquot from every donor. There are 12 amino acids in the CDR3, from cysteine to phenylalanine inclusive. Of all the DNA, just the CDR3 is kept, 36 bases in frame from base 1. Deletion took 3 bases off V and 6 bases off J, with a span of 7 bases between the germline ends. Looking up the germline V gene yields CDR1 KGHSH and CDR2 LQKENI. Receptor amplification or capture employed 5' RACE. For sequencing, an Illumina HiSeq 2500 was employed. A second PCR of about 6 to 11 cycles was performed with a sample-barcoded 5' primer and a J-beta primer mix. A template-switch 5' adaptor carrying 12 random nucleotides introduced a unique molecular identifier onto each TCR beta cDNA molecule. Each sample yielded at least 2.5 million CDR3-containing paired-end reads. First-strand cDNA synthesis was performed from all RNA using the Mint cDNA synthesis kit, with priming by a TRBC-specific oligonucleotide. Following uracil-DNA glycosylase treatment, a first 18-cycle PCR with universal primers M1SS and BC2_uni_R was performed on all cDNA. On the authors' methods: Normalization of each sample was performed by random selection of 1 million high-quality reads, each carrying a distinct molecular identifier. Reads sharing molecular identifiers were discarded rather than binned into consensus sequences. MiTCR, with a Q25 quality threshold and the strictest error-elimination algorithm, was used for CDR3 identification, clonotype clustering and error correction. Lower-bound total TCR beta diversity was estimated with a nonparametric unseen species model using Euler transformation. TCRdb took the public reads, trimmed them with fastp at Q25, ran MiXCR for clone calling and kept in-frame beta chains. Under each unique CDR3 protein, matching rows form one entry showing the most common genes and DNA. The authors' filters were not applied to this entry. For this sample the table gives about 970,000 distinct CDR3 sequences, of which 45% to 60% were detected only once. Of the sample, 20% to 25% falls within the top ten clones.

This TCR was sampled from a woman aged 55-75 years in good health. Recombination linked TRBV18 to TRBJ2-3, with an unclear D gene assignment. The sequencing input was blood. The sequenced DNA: TGTGCCAGCTCACCCCAGGCGGATACGCAGTATTTT. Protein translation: CASSPQADTQYF.